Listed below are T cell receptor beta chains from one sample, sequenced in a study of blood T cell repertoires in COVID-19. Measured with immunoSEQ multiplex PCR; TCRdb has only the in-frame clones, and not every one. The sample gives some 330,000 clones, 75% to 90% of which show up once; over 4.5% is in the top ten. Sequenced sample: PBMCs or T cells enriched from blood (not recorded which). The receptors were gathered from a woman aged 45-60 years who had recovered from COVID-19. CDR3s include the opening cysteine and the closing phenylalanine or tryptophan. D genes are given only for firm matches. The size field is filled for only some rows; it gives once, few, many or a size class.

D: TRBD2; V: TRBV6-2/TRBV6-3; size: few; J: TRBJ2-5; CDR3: CASSWGLAATTQETQYF; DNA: TGTGCCAGCAGTTGGGGACTAGCGGCGACGACCCAAGAGACCCAGTACTTC
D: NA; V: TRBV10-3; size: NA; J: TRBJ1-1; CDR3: CAISESTLGRDTEAFF; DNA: TGTGCCATCAGTGAGTCGACTCTTGGGAGGGACACTGAAGCTTTCTTT
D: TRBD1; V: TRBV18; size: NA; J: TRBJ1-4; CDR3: CASSPGTGLSVKLFF; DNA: TGTGCCAGCTCACCAGGGACAGGGTTGAGCGTGAAACTGTTTTTT
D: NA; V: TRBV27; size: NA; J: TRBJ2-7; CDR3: CASSLEPLNEQYF; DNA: TGTGCCAGCAGTTTAGAGCCGTTGAACGAGCAGTACTTC
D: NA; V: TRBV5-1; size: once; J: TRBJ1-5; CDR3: CASSAGASNQPQHF; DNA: TGCGCCAGCAGCGCAGGGGCCTCCAATCAGCCCCAGCATTTT
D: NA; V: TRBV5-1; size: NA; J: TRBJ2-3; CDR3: CASSVQGPNTDTQYF; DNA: TGCGCCAGCAGCGTACAGGGACCGAACACAGATACGCAGTATTTT
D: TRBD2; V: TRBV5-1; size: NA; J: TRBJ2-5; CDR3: CASFGGETQYF; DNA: TGCGCCAGCTTCGGGGGGGAGACCCAGTACTTC
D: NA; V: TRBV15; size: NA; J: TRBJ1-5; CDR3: CATSSFSSVDQPQHF; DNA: TGTGCCACCAGCAGTTTTTCCTCGGTCGATCAGCCCCAGCATTTT
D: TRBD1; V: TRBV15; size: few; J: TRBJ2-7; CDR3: CATSRDRGNYEQYF; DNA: TGTGCCACCAGCAGGGACAGGGGGAACTACGAGCAGTACTTC
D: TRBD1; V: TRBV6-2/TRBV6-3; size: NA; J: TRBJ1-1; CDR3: CASSHIPRDSQILNTEAFF; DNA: TGTGCCAGCAGCCACATCCCCCGGGACAGCCAAATTTTGAACACTGAAGCTTTCTTT
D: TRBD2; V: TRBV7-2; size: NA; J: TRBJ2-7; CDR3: CASSPRGLAGGSSYEQYF; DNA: TGTGCCAGCAGCCCGAGGGGACTAGCGGGGGGAAGCTCCTACGAGCAGTACTTC
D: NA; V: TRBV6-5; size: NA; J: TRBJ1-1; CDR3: CASRTVNTEAFF; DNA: TGTGCCAGTAGGACTGTTAACACTGAAGCTTTCTTT
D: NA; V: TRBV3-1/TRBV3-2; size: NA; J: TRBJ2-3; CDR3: CASSQVAGTQYF; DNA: TGTGCCAGCAGCCAAGTGGCGGGAACGCAGTATTTT
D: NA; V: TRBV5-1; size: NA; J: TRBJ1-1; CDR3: CASSLEEGDEAFF; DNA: TGCGCCAGCAGCTTGGAGGAGGGAGACGAGGCTTTCTTT
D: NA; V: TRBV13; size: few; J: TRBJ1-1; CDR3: CASSYRQIMNTEAFF; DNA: TGTGCCAGCAGCTACCGACAGATAATGAACACTGAAGCTTTCTTT
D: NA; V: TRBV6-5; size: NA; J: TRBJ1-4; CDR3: CASSPGQLVNEKLFF; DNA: TGTGCCAGCAGCCCAGGACAGCTTGTTAATGAAAAACTGTTTTTT
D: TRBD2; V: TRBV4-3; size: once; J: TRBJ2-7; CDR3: CASSQEMTSGSAYEQYF; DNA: TGCGCCAGCAGCCAGGAAATGACTAGCGGGAGCGCCTACGAGCAGTACTTC
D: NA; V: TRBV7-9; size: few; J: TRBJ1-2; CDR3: CASSPLGGGGYTF; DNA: TGTGCCAGCAGCCCACTGGGGGGAGGCGGCTACACCTTC
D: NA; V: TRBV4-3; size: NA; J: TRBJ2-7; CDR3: CASSRSRDFYEQYF; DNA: TGCGCCAGCAGCCGCAGCAGGGACTTCTACGAGCAGTACTTC
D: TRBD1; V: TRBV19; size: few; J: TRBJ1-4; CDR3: CASSLDRTGDNEKLFF; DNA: TGTGCCAGTAGTCTCGATCGGACAGGGGATAATGAAAAACTGTTTTTT
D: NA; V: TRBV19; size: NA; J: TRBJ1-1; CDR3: CASSIPGSTEAFF; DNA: TGTGCCAGTAGTATTCCAGGGTCCACTGAAGCTTTCTTT
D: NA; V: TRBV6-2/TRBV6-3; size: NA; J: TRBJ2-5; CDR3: CASSRIGLGGKTQYF; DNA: TGTGCCAGCAGCCGAATCGGACTAGGGGGTAAGACCCAGTACTTC
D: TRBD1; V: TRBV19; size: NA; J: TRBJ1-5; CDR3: CASRITGEKPQHF; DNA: TGTGCCAGTAGGATCACAGGGGAGAAGCCCCAGCATTTT
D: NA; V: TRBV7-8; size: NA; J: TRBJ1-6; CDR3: CASSLPDSPLHF; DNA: TGTGCCAGCAGCTTGCCAGATTCACCCCTCCACTTT
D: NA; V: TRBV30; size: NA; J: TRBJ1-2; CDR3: CAWSVHLGVGGGYTF; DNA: TGTGCCTGGAGTGTACATCTGGGGGTGGGAGGTGGCTACACCTTC
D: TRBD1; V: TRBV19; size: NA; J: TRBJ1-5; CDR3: CASSIQGARGQPQHF; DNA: TGTGCCAGTAGTATACAGGGGGCGCGCGGTCAGCCCCAGCATTTT
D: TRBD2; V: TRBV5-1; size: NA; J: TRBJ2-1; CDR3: CASSLVSGGAYNEQFF; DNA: TGCGCCAGCAGCTTGGTTAGCGGGGGGGCATACAATGAGCAGTTCTTC
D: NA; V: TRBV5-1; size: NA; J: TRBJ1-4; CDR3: CASTMDTGRHEKLFF; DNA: TGCGCCAGTACCATGGATACAGGGCGGCATGAAAAACTGTTTTTT
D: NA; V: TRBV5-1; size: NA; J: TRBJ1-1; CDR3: CASSLDPTGMNTEAFF; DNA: TGCGCCAGCAGCTTGGATCCGACAGGTATGAACACTGAAGCTTTCTTT
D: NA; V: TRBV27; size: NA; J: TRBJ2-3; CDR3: CASSLFYGELDF; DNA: TGTGCCAGCAGTTTATTTTACGGAGAGCTTGATTTT
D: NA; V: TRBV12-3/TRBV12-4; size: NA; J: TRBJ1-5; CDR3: CASSTYSNQPQHF; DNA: TGTGCCAGCAGTACATATAGCAATCAGCCCCAGCATTTT
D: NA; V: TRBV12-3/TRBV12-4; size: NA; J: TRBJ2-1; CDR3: CASRILEYNEQFF; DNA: TGTGCCAGCCGTATCTTGGAGTACAATGAGCAGTTCTTC
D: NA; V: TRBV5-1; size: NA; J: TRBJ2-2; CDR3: CASSIWGENTGELFF; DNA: TGCGCCAGCAGCATTTGGGGCGAGAACACCGGGGAGCTGTTTTTT
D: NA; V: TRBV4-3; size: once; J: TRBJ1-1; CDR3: CASSQDRQINTEAFF; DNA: TGCGCCAGCAGCCAAGATAGACAGATAAACACTGAAGCTTTCTTT
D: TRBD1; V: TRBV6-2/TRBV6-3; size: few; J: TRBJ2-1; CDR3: CASSYSGTGTLHEQFF; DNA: TGTGCCAGCAGTTACTCTGGGACAGGGACTTTGCATGAGCAGTTCTTC
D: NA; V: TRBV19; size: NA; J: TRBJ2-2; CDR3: CASSGAGLRTGELFF; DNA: TGTGCCAGTAGCGGAGCGGGCTTACGGACCGGGGAGCTGTTTTTT
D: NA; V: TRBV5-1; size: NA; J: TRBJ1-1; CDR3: CASSLALGGTEAFF; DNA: TGCGCCAGCAGCTTGGCATTGGGGGGAACTGAAGCTTTCTTT
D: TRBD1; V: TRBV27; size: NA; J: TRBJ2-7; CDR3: CASSPRTGVYEQYF; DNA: TGTGCCAGCAGTCCTCGGACAGGGGTCTACGAGCAGTACTTC
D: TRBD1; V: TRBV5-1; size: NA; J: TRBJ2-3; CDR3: CASSTLGTGGTDTQYF; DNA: TGCGCCAGCAGCACATTGGGGACAGGGGGCACAGATACGCAGTATTTT
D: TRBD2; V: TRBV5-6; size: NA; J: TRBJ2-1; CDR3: CASSTVWRNSGRAVNEQFF; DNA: TGTGCCAGCAGCACGGTCTGGCGAAATAGCGGGAGGGCCGTAAATGAGCAGTTCTTC
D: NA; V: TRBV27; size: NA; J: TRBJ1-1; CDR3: CASSFRAFF; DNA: TGTGCCAGCAGTTTCAGAGCTTTCTTT
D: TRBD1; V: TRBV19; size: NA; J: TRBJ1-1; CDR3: CASSPKTGLFGEAFF; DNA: TGTGCCAGTAGTCCAAAGACAGGGTTATTTGGTGAAGCTTTCTTT
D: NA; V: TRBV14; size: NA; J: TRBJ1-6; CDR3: CASSPAYNSPLHF; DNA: TGTGCCAGCAGCCCGGCCTATAATTCACCCCTCCACTTT
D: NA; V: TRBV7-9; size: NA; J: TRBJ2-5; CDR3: CASSEGAGETQYF; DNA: TGTGCCAGCAGCGAGGGGGCGGGGGAGACCCAGTACTTC
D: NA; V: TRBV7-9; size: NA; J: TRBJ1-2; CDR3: CASSLVKGRNYGYTF; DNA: TGTGCCAGCAGCTTAGTAAAGGGGCGGAACTATGGCTACACCTTC
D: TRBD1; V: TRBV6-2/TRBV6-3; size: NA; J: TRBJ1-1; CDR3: CASSYSVAGGARTEAFF; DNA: TGTGCCAGCAGTTACTCGGTCGCAGGGGGCGCGAGGACTGAAGCTTTCTTT
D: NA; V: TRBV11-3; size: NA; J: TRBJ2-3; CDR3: CASSLGRTDTQYF; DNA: TGTGCCAGCAGCTTAGGCAGAACAGATACGCAGTATTTT